This T cell receptor beta chain stems from a study of early T cells in non-severe SARS-CoV-2 infection. At the level of the study: The input, bulk RNA from unsorted whole blood, was sequenced, and chains were unpaired.

TCRdb fed the 5' RACE reads into MiXCR, producing one record per CDR3 protein. Of 100,000 to 150,000 distinct CDR3 sequences detected, about 15% appear once; the ten largest clones hold 20% to 25%. This clonotype was recorded a few times. CDR3 length equals 15 residues. The germline V and J ends were trimmed by 5 bases and 4 bases, with 14 bases remaining between them. Germline V CDR1 and CDR2: SEHNR, FQNEAQ (reference sequence). This clonotype originated in an adult who was a healthcare worker with PCR-confirmed SARS-CoV-2 infection or an uninfected control (not recorded which). J is TRBJ1-4 and V is TRBV7-9; perhaps TRBD1 as D (6 bases). Sequencing used whole blood. CDR3 region: CASSRSGRGNEKLFF. Written as DNA, the CDR3 is TGTGCCAGCAGCCGTTCGGGCAGGGGTAATGAAAAACTGTTTTTT.